Given below is one TCR beta chain in context. Its antigen remains unidentified. The source of the sample is a study of identical twins. Template switching supplied a universal primer site; unique molecular identifiers were carried on the cDNA. TCRdb reprocessed the 5' RACE reads via MiXCR and lists one record per CDR3 protein. The sample has 250,000 or so distinct CDR3 sequences; approximately 11% are singletons. Every sampled donor was Caucasian and healthy. Study-level points and caveats: Abundant cord blood beta clonotypes carried fewer insertions; memory repertoires showed none.

This same sample was also part of a study on yellow fever vaccine responses in identical twins.

The sequence was obtained from a young woman in good health. The sequenced material came from memory (CD45RO+) T cells sorted from blood.

The CDR3 DNA follows: TGTGCCAGCAGCCAAACTAGGCTAGCGGGGGGATACGAGCAGTACTTC. This codes for CASSQTRLAGGYEQYF. The chain combines TRBV3-1 with TRBJ2-7; 11 bases fit TRBD2. The V and J ends lost 2 bases and 4 bases, in that order; junction bases with no gene match: 7. The CDR3 consists of 16 residues. Germline CDR1 LGHDT, CDR2 YNNKEL (reference sequence).